Sequencing of this TCR beta chain was carried out in a study of blood T cell repertoires in COVID-19. Methods used by the authors: Cell counts per sample came from amplifying reference gene primers. The table came from immunoSEQ multiplex PCR; TCRdb's copy has only in-frame clones and leaves some out. Clone size and V and J calls were adopted from that table, with D and trimming inferred from the DNA. Of 270,000 or so clones listed, over 75% are singletons. This clonotype was obtained from a human donor in a cohort sampled during active COVID-19. Sequencing input: peripheral blood.

The CDR3 protein is CASSIEFRNYGYTF. The CDR3 DNA is TGTGCCAGTAGTATCGAATTTCGGAACTATGGCTACACCTTC. The chain joins TRBV19 to TRBJ1-2, with D hard to call. The CDR3 is 14 residues long. Trimming shortened V by 3 bases and J by 2 bases, and 10 bases separated the two germline ends. Germline CDR1 and CDR2: LNHDA and SQIVND (reference sequence). The whole variable domain, remainder taken from reference TRBV19 and TRBJ1-2, is DGGITQSPKYLFRKEGQNVTLSCEQNLNHDAMYWYRQDPGQGLRLIYYSQIVNDFQKGDIAEGYSVSREKKESFPLTVTSAQKNPTAFYLCASSIEFRNYGYTFGSGTRLTVV.